What follows are 7 T cell receptor beta chains derived from one specimen sequenced in a study of vaccination and CD4 T cells after COVID-19. Once obtained from cultured CD4+ T cells, the DNA was sequenced using the Oncomine TCR Beta short-read assay. Via MiXCR, TCRdb re-called the PCR reads, giving one row per CDR3 protein. The data show about 12,000 distinct CDR3 sequences, around 50% seen once. Specified treatment: approximately nine-day PBMC culture with coronavirus spike peptide pools or control peptides (ViraFEST assay). For these receptors, no antigen is known. Sequencing was performed on cultured CD4+ T cells from blood, taken after SARS-CoV-2 vaccination. These receptors were collected from a human donor with COVID-19.

The chain has TRBV5-4 and TRBJ1-2, with 12 bases identical to TRBD1. There are 14 residues in the CDR3. With V trimmed by 0 bases and J by 7 bases, 1 base remained unmatched. Per the germline V gene, CDR1 is SGHNT and CDR2 is YYREEE (reference sequence). The CDR3 DNA reads as TGTGCCAGCAGCTTGGGGGACAGGGGGCGTGGCTACACCTTC. It specifies CASSLGDRGRGYTF.

V gene TRBV6-4 combines with J gene TRBJ1-1; no firm D call. Germline V CDR1 and CDR2: MRHNA, SNTAGT. The V end was cut by 2 bases, the J end by 2 bases, with 9 bases between. This CDR3 is built from 14 residues. CDR3 sequence reads: CASSDGPGNTEAFF. As DNA, the CDR3 is TGTGCCAGCAGTGACGGGCCGGGTAACACTGAAGCTTTCTTT.

The chain has TRBV24-1 and TRBJ2-5, with a weak D call TRBD2 (5 bases). Germline CDR1 KGHDR, CDR2 SFDVKD. V was shortened by 3 bases and J by 0 bases, with 7 bases between the two germline ends. The CDR3 has 14 amino acids. CDR3 sequence: CATSDQDYQETQYF. DNA for the CDR3: TGTGCCACCAGTGATCAGGACTACCAAGAGACCCAGTACTTC.

The table lists this clonotype with a few counts. The rearrangement uses TRBV7-9 and TRBJ1-1; D not certain. Germline assignment: CDR1 SEHNR and CDR2 FQNEAQ (reference sequence). V lost 3 bases, J lost 0 bases, and 5 bases lay in between. The CDR3 totals 13 residues. CDR3 DNA sequence: TGTGCCAGCAGCTTTTCGGTGAACACTGAAGCTTTCTTT. Amino acid sequence: CASSFSVNTEAFF.

The V and J genes are TRBV28 and TRBJ2-1, with TRBD1 matching over 7 bases. V dropped 8 bases and J dropped 9; count of bases not matched to a gene: 10. Germline assignment: CDR1 MDHEN and CDR2 SYDVKM. This CDR3 spans 13 amino acids. CDR3 DNA sequence: TGTGCCAGCCGACCAGGGGGATGGATTGAGCAGTTCTTC. This codes for CASRPGGWIEQFF.

The chain employs TRBV6-1 and TRBJ2-7; D not resolved. This CDR3 spans 15 amino acids. With 4 bases removed from V and 3 bases from J, the gap between germline ends came to 16 bases. The germline V gene encodes CDR1 MNHNS and CDR2 SASEGT. CDR3 sequence: CASSARITAFYEQYF. The CDR3 DNA is TGTGCCAGCAGTGCCAGAATCACTGCATTCTACGAGCAGTACTTC.

The chain combines TRBV10-3 with TRBJ1-1, with 7 positions matching TRBD1. The CDR3 sequence is 14 residues long. Trimming at V came to 4 bases and at J to 5 bases, leaving 7 bases not matched to a gene. The germline V gene has CDR1 ENHRY and CDR2 SYGVKD. CDR3 region: CAISGETGLTEAFF. As DNA, the CDR3 is TGTGCCATCAGTGGGGAGACAGGGTTGACTGAAGCTTTCTTT.